This T cell receptor beta chain stems from a study of cytomegalovirus exposure and HLA in healthy donors. Study results and caveats: Later analysis identified a missense DCLRE1C variant that was linked to TCR beta V- and J-gene trimming. It was assumed in the presence/absence analyses that sequencing depth was roughly uniform across donors. Later analysis indicated greater clonal expansion among HLA-associated TCR beta chains than among equally common other chains.

A note on this clone: The target antigen is unknown.

The PCR contained 60 Vbeta and 13 Jbeta primers. As handled by the study authors: Later, tens of millions of unique TCR beta chains were counted in an analysis, and roughly 11 million of them were shared. Libraries were prepared by immunoSEQ multiplex PCR; TCRdb keeps only in-frame clonotypes and omits some of them. Clone size and the V and J calls come from that table; the DNA yielded D and trimming. The data show 100,000 or so clones, roughly four fifths seen once. The CDR3 spans 14 residues. V shed 3 bases and J shed 9 bases, with 16 bases lying between them. Germline V lookup: CDR1 SGHAT, CDR2 FQNNGV.

Sequencing was performed on PBMCs. The TCR sequence derives from a human donor in good health. This chain joins TRBV11-2 and TRBJ2-3; possible D gene TRBD2, 6 bases. CDR3 DNA sequence: TGTGCCAGCAGCTTCGGGACGTCGCGGGGAACGCAGTATTTT. Protein: CASSFGTSRGTQYF.